Listed below are T cell receptor beta chains from one sample, sequenced in a study of T cells after yellow fever vaccination. TCRdb reprocessed the 5' RACE reads with MiXCR, giving one entry per CDR3 protein. The sample carries 400,000 to 450,000 distinct CDR3 sequences, 18% recorded once. The sequenced sample was PBMCs, obtained before the yellow fever booster vaccination. The receptors derive from a man between 18 and 29 years old who received the YFV17D yellow fever vaccine. Each CDR3 is given with its conserved first and last residue. The D gene is left open where the match is weak. Expanded clones are given a class, and other clones once, few, many or no size at all.

v_call,clone_size,j_call,d_call,cdr3_length,cdr3_nt,cdr3_aa
TRBV9,few,TRBJ2-7,-,14,TGTGCCAGCAGCCTGACTGGGGGGCCCAACGAGCAGTACTTC,CASSLTGGPNEQYF
TRBV4-3,-,TRBJ2-2,-,13,TGCGCCAGCAGCCAAGATATCGACGGGGAGCTGTTTTTT,CASSQDIDGELFF
TRBV4-3,few,TRBJ2-7,-,15,TGCGCCAGCAGCCAAGAAGTCGGGGGATCCTACGAGCAGTACTTC,CASSQEVGGSYEQYF
TRBV3-1,few,TRBJ2-5,TRBD2,14,TGTGCCAGCAGGCTCAGCGGGGCCCGGGAGACCCAGTACTTC,CASRLSGARETQYF
TRBV7-8,few,TRBJ1-5,-,17,TGTGCCAGCAGCTTACTCGGCAGGGGACATAGCAATCAGCCCCAGCATTTT,CASSLLGRGHSNQPQHF
TRBV6-5,many,TRBJ2-1,TRBD1,14,TGTGCCAGCAGTTACGCGACCGGACAGGGGGCTTCGTTCTTC,CASSYATGQGASFF
TRBV5-5,few,TRBJ2-5,-,14,TGTGCCAGCAGCTTGCTGGGGTGGCAAGAGACCCAGTACTTC,CASSLLGWQETQYF
TRBV3-1,many,TRBJ2-7,-,13,TGTGCCAGCAGCCCCGGGGGAGCCTACGAGCAGTACTTC,CASSPGGAYEQYF
TRBV7-2,-,TRBJ2-3,-,17,TGTGCCAGCAGCTTAGGGCTAGCAGCAACCTTGGGAGATACGCAGTATTTT,CASSLGLAATLGDTQYF
TRBV7-2,-,TRBJ2-7,TRBD2,15,TGTGCCAGCAGTCCGACTAGCGGGGGGGTGTACGAGCAGTACTTC,CASSPTSGGVYEQYF
TRBV20-1,-,TRBJ2-5,-,13,TGCAGTGCTAGAGATCTATTAGAAGAGACCCAGTACTTC,CSARDLLEETQYF
TRBV7-2,-,TRBJ1-6,-,15,TGTGCCAGCAGCGCGGGGAGCTCCTATAATTCACCCCTCCACTTT,CASSAGSSYNSPLHF
TRBV11-2,-,TRBJ1-2,TRBD1,14,TGTGCCAGCAGCTCCAACAGGGGGTACTCTGGCTACACCTTC,CASSSNRGYSGYTF
TRBV11-2,few,TRBJ1-5,-,15,TGTGCCAGATTAGCGGGGAACGGGGACAATCAGCCCCAGCATTTT,CARLAGNGDNQPQHF
TRBV6-1,-,TRBJ1-1,-,11,TGTGCCGGGATGGAGAACACTGAAGCTTTCTTT,CAGMENTEAFF
TRBV20-1,-,TRBJ2-4,-,11,TGCAGTGCTAGAGTCGGTGACATTCAGTACTTC,CSARVGDIQYF
TRBV7-9,few,TRBJ2-5,TRBD2,16,TGTGCCAGCATCCAACTAGCGGGGGCCCTCCAAGAGACCCAGTACTTC,CASIQLAGALQETQYF